A selection of T cell receptor beta chains follows, all from one sample in a study of vaccination and CD4 T cells after COVID-19. For these TCRs, the target antigens are not known. TCRdb re-derived calls from the PCR reads in MiXCR, one entry per CDR3 protein. The profile shows about 15,000 distinct CDR3 sequences, 51% of them singletons. The input for sequencing was CD4+ T cells from blood, cultured in vitro, taken before SARS-CoV-2 vaccination. Source of these receptors: a human donor who had recovered from COVID-19. The conserved cysteine and the conserved F or W are not part of the CDR3 here. Clone size, where shown, is once, few, many, or a class for clones that have expanded.

v_call	j_call	clone_size	cdr3_aa
TRBV4-3	TRBJ1-1	-	ASSQDGGGGVNGNTEAF
TRBV20-1	TRBJ2-2	-	SASRGTSGSGTGELF
TRBV15	TRBJ1-2	-	ATSRDQRSTNYGYT
TRBV6-1	TRBJ2-1	-	ASSELAGGPYEQF
TRBV29-1	TRBJ2-7	-	SVAVTGGGEQY
TRBV28	TRBJ1-3	-	ASRGQGAGNTIY
TRBV7-9	TRBJ1-2	-	ASSSLGPYGYT
TRBV7-8	TRBJ2-5	-	ASSGVAGVGETQY
TRBV2	TRBJ1-5	few	ASSAQGARSNQPQH
TRBV19	TRBJ1-2	few	ASSIDFLGLGYT
TRBV20-1	TRBJ1-5	few	SAGWTPNQPQH
TRBV7-7	TRBJ2-5	-	ASSLKPQETQY
TRBV6-1	TRBJ1-5	few	ASSGVYGEGYQH
TRBV4-1	TRBJ1-2	-	ASSQDATTVNYGYT
TRBV6-1	TRBJ1-1	-	ASSPNRGTEAF
TRBV27	TRBJ1-1	-	ASSLLGGRVHSEAF
TRBV7-3	TRBJ2-2	-	ASTTSGGGGELF
TRBV7-2	TRBJ1-5	few	ASSTGTGQIGHQPQH
TRBV30	TRBJ1-1	-	AWTRHGNTEAF
TRBV11-2	TRBJ2-2	-	ASSLDLPGELF
TRBV20-1	TRBJ1-2	-	SARTGLNLYGYT
TRBV19	TRBJ1-5	-	ASSINPGQVGNQPQH
TRBV7-8	TRBJ2-3	-	ASSLLDRSAQY
TRBV6-1	TRBJ1-6	few	ASSSQTVAGSPLH
TRBV27	TRBJ1-6	few	ASSLQPPGSPLH
TRBV19	TRBJ1-1	-	ASSISRTGGTEAF
TRBV6-1	TRBJ2-2	-	ASSDRAGVGAGELF
TRBV7-2	TRBJ2-3	-	ASSSPNADTQY
TRBV19	TRBJ2-5	-	ASSPRLAGLGETQY
TRBV27	TRBJ2-7	few	ASRLLARAPYEQY
TRBV18	TRBJ1-1	-	ASSPKGPGNRPTEAF
TRBV7-9	TRBJ1-2	-	ASSLGEGPEGYT
TRBV20-1	TRBJ1-5	few	SASVGTGKNQPQH
TRBV6-4	TRBJ2-7	-	ASSEFPSSPYEQY
TRBV20-1	TRBJ1-6	-	SALRGVNSPLH
TRBV6-1	TRBJ2-2	-	ASRPQQGRNTGELF
TRBV18	TRBJ2-3	-	VSSLLGMSTDTQY
TRBV10-3	TRBJ1-2	-	AISEPTGVHT
TRBV10-3	TRBJ1-3	-	AIRPRDSGNTIY
TRBV20-1	TRBJ2-5	few	SANQEETQY